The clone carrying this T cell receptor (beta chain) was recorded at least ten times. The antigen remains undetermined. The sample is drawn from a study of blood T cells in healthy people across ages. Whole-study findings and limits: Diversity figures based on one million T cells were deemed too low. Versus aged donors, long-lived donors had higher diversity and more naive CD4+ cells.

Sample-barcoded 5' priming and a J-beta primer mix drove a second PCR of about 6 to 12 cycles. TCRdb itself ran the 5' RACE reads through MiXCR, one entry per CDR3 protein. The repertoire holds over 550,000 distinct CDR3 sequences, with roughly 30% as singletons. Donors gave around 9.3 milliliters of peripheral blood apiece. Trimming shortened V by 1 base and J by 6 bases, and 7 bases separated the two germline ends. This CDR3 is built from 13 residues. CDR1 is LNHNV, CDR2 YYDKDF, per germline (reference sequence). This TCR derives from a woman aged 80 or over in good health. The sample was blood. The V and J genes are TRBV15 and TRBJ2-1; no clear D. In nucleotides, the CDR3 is TGTGCCACCAGCAGAGGCGTGGGCAATGAGCAGTTCTTC. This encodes CATSRGVGNEQFF.